This T cell receptor (beta chain) is drawn from a study of blood T cell repertoires in COVID-19. In the study overall: The samples span acute and convalescent COVID-19 from the United States, Italy and Spain. PBMCs, B-cell-depleted T cells, or T cells provided the cDNA or gDNA that made up the material.

V was trimmed by 0 bases and J by 1 base, leaving 13 bases between them. Germline values: CDR1 SGHRS, CDR2 YFSETQ. The CDR3 totals 16 residues. Original data processing: Estimates of nucleated cell counts were drawn from the amplification of reference gene primers. Sequencing was performed with immunoSEQ multiplex PCR; in TCRdb, only in-frame clones are kept and a portion is missing. V and J calls and clone size are as listed in that table; D and trimming were resolved from the DNA. This table holds roughly 180,000 clones, over 75% found once. The source is a man in his sixties who had recovered from COVID-19. The specimen sequenced was peripheral blood. The chain uses TRBV5-1 and TRBJ2-5; tentatively, D is TRBD1 (5 bases). The CDR3 DNA reads TGCGCCAGCAGCTTGGGCCAGGGAAGTTTCCAAGAGACCCAGTACTTC. As protein: CASSLGQGSFQETQYF.